This TCR beta chain emerged from a study of shared clonotypes between healthy human individuals. Germline lookup yields CDR1 LGHNA and CDR2 YSLEER. Trimming cost V 2 bases and J 1 base; bases outside gene matches: 8. There are 16 residues in the CDR3. This was a deep-level run. Sorted-subset replicate PCRs used 150 to 200 ng of genomic DNA. This amount corresponded to tens of thousands of T cell genomes. The method was immunoSEQ multiplex PCR; TCRdb's version includes in-frame clones alone and lacks a portion of them. Among approximately 740,000 clones listed, more than 85% were seen once. Naive CD8 isolation took CD45RO-negative cells positively selected for CCR7 and excluded terminally differentiated effector memory CD45RA+ cells.

The rearrangement links TRBV4-3 to TRBJ2-7, with 7 bases matching TRBD1. Sequences were obtained from naive CD8+ T cells sorted from blood. The receptor's source is a man under 40 in good health. In DNA form, the CDR3 reads TGCGCCAGCAGCCAATTATTTGCAGGGGGTTCCTACGAGCAGTACTTC. Residues: CASSQLFAGGSYEQYF.